One sample yielded the 18 T cell receptor beta chains listed below, sequenced in a study of cytomegalovirus exposure and HLA in healthy donors. Primers included in the PCR were 60 Vbeta and 13 Jbeta primers. The table came from immunoSEQ multiplex PCR; TCRdb's copy has only in-frame clones and leaves some out. In the table there are 180,000 or so clones, approximately 80% of which are singletons. The sample comprised PBMCs. The receptors derive from a boy younger than 10 in good health and CMV-seronegative.

V gene TRBV29-1 combines with J gene TRBJ2-7; D might be TRBD1 (6 bases). The CDR3 is made up of 10 amino acids. The V gene's germline CDR1 is SQVTM and CDR2 ANQGSEA. This CDR3 reads CAVAGDEQYF. CDR3 sequence (DNA): TGCGCCGTGGCAGGGGACGAGCAGTACTTC.

The chain combines TRBV4-2 with TRBJ2-2; 7 positions agree with TRBD2. Looked up from germline, CDR1 is LGHNA and CDR2 is YNFKEQ. The CDR3 consists of 16 residues. J was trimmed by 0 bases and V by 1 base; bases with no gene match: 2. The CDR3: CASSQGGGPNTGELFF. Written as DNA, the CDR3 is TGTGCCAGCAGCCAAGGGGGGGGACCGAACACCGGGGAGCTGTTTTTT.

The CDR3 is CASSQEGPGQGSYEQYF. For the CDR3, the DNA is TGTGCCAGCAGCCAGGAGGGTCCAGGACAAGGATCCTACGAGCAGTACTTC. The chain links TRBV4-2 to TRBJ2-7; D is possibly TRBD2 (6 bases). V lost 3 bases, J lost 1 base, and 19 bases lay in between. The CDR3 is made up of 17 amino acids. From germline, CDR1 is LGHNA and CDR2 YNFKEQ.

The genes are TRBV7-2 and TRBJ2-1; 11 nucleotides align to TRBD1. The CDR3 has 17 amino acids. Trimming cost V 2 bases and J 0 bases; bases outside gene matches: 3. Germline V CDR1 and CDR2: SGHTA, FQGNSA. CDR3: CASSLIGTGGSYNEQFF. The CDR3 DNA reads TGTGCCAGCAGCTTAATAGGGACAGGGGGCTCCTACAATGAGCAGTTCTTC.

DNA for the CDR3: TGTGCCAGCAGTTTCCAGGGTGACTCTGGAAACACCATATATTTT. It encodes CASSFQGDSGNTIYF. The chain combines TRBV6-5 with TRBJ1-3; possibly TRBD1 for D (5 bases). The CDR3 has 15 amino acids. Germline V CDR1 and CDR2: MNHEY, SVGAGI. Trimming left V 4 bases short and J 0 bases short, with 10 bases between.

The rearrangement uses TRBV4-2 and TRBJ2-2, with D perhaps matching TRBD2 (5 bases). V was clipped by 4 bases and J by 0 bases, with 15 bases between them. Germline CDR1 and CDR2: LGHNA and YNFKEQ. This CDR3 has 17 residues. The CDR3 DNA sequence: TGTGCCAGCAGCCTCACAGCGCGAGGGACGAACACCGGGGAGCTGTTTTTT. Its protein is CASSLTARGTNTGELFF.

The V call is TRBV11-1, the J call TRBJ2-7, with 9 bases that match TRBD2. Germline lookup yields CDR1 SGHAT and CDR2 FQDESV (reference sequence). Losses at the gene ends were 5 bases for V and 3 bases for J; bases not matched to a gene: 8. The CDR3 is 15 amino acids. The CDR3 DNA is TGTGCCAGCAGCGCCCGAGTGCGGGGGGGCTACGAGCAGTACTTC. Translated: CASSARVRGGYEQYF.

This chain uses TRBV7-9 with TRBJ2-2; TRBD1 matches at 9 bases. Trimming cost V 5 bases and J 6 bases; bases outside gene matches: 7. Germline-derived CDR1 and CDR2 are SEHNR and FQNEAQ (reference sequence). The CDR3 is 15 residues long. The DNA for the CDR3 is TGTGCCAGCAGCCACAGGGGGCAATCGGCCGGGGAGCTGTTTTTT. Protein sequence: CASSHRGQSAGELFF.

The J gene is TRBJ1-2, the V gene TRBV7-9, with 7 nucleotides matching TRBD1. Germline assignment: CDR1 SEHNR and CDR2 FQNEAQ (reference sequence). Trimming took 7 bases from V and 0 from J; bases not matched to a gene: 2. The CDR3 runs 13 residues. Written as DNA, the CDR3 is TGTGCCAGCACGGGACAGACTAACTATGGCTACACCTTC. It yields the protein CASTGQTNYGYTF.

The chain carries TRBV18 and TRBJ2-7; TRBD1 matches at 10 bases. Germline trimming cut 4 bases from V and 4 bases from J; bases unmatched to any gene: 4. The V gene's germline CDR1 is KGHSH and CDR2 LQKENI. CDR3 length: 14 amino acids. In DNA form, the CDR3 reads TGTGCCAGCTCACTAAGGGACAGGGGTTACGAGCAGTACTTC. Amino acids: CASSLRDRGYEQYF.

This clone showed up just a few times. The rearrangement uses TRBV11-2 and TRBJ2-7; 10 bases match TRBD1. Germline-derived CDR1 and CDR2 are SGHAT and FQNNGV. V gave up 1 base and J gave up 2 bases; unmatched junction bases: 5. The CDR3 extends over 16 amino acids. Written as DNA, the CDR3 is TGTGCCAGCAGCTTAGTTTTAGGACAGGGGGCCTACGAGCAGTACTTC. This encodes CASSLVLGQGAYEQYF.

This chain links TRBV7-9 with TRBJ1-4; TRBD1 aligns across 7 bases. This CDR3 comprises 16 residues. Germline V CDR1 and CDR2: SEHNR, FQNEAQ (reference sequence). Unmatched junction bases numbered 8, after V lost 2 bases and J lost 5 bases. This chain's CDR3 is CASSLPGTVMNEKLFF. The CDR3 DNA sequence: TGTGCCAGCAGCTTACCCGGGACAGTCATGAATGAAAAACTGTTTTTT.

The chain recombines TRBV9 with TRBJ1-1, with D unclear. Germline CDR1 and CDR2: SGDLS and YYNGEE. The CDR3 has 13 amino acids. Between the trimmed V and J ends, which lost 0 bases and 1 base, there was a span of 4 bases. CDR3 sequence: CASSVEPNTEAFF. The CDR3 DNA reads as TGTGCCAGCAGCGTAGAGCCGAACACTGAAGCTTTCTTT.

This clone has a single count. The V gene is TRBV15, the J gene TRBJ2-4; D ambiguous. CDR3 size: 15 residues. Trimming took off 2 bases at V and 1 base at J, with 9 bases between the two ends. Germline V lookup: CDR1 LNHNV, CDR2 YYDKDF (reference sequence). This CDR3 is CATSRKARAKNIQYF. CDR3 bases: TGTGCCACCAGCAGAAAAGCGAGGGCCAAAAACATTCAGTACTTC.

The chain combines TRBV12-5 with TRBJ2-1, with a possible D match to TRBD1 (5 bases). The CDR3 has 12 amino acids. Germline V gene data show CDR1 as LGHNT and CDR2 as FRNRAP. Deletions cut 1 base from V and 10 bases from J, with 8 bases between. In nucleotides, the CDR3 is TGTGCTAGTGGTTTGGCGACAGTCGAGCAGTTCTTC. It specifies CASGLATVEQFF.

The chain combines TRBV13 with TRBJ1-5; possible D gene TRBD1, 5 bases. With 0 bases removed from V and 6 bases from J, the gap between germline ends came to 12 bases. CDR1 is PRHDT and CDR2 is FYEKMQ in the germline V gene (reference sequence). The CDR3 sequence is 15 residues long. CDR3 amino acids: CASSLGLGEGQPQHF. DNA of the CDR3: TGTGCCAGCAGCTTAGGCCTAGGGGAAGGTCAGCCCCAGCATTTT.

This rearrangement joins TRBV9 to TRBJ2-3, with 9 bases lining up with TRBD2. V shed 0 bases and J 4 bases; nucleotides not matched to a gene: 6. The CDR3 totals 16 residues. Germline V gives CDR1 SGDLS, CDR2 YYNGEE. This CDR3 is CASSVVASGAPDTQYF. As DNA, the CDR3 is TGTGCCAGCAGCGTAGTGGCTAGCGGGGCCCCAGATACGCAGTATTTT. The whole variable domain, remainder taken from reference TRBV9 and TRBJ2-3, is DSGVTQTPKHLITATGQRVTLRCSPRSGDLSVYWYQQSLDQGLQFLIQYYNGEERAKGNILERFSAQQFPDLHSELNLSSLELGDSALYFCASSVVASGAPDTQYFGPGTRLTVL.

The chain carries TRBV4-1 and TRBJ1-6, with D hard to call. CDR3 length: 16 residues. Trimming cost V 2 bases and J 0 bases, with 8 bases left between them. The germline V gene has CDR1 MGHRA and CDR2 YSYEKL. The CDR3 nucleotides are TGCGCCAGCAGCCAAATAGCGAGCTCCTATAATTCACCCCTCCACTTT. Protein: CASSQIASSYNSPLHF.